The 23 T cell receptor beta chains below were found in one sample sequenced in a study of Graves' ophthalmopathy and Graves' hyperthyroidism. TCR beta CDR3 amplification used RNA transcripts. RT-PCR with HTBI primers came first, then second-round multiplex PCR. MiXCR was run by TCRdb on the multiplex PCR reads, yielding one entry per CDR3 protein. The table has about 380,000 distinct CDR3 sequences, approximately 15% seen once. The specimen was peripheral blood. All receptors come from a woman between 18 and 29 years old with stable Graves' hyperthyroidism.

This clonotype was detected ten times or more. The CDR3 reads CASREGQTAYEQYF. The CDR3 DNA reads TGTGCCAGCAGAGAGGGACAGACAGCCTACGAGCAGTACTTC. The chain recombines TRBV6-1 with TRBJ2-7; the match to TRBD1 covers 7 bases. Germline V gene sequence: CDR1 MNHNS, CDR2 SASEGT. V lost 6 bases, J lost 2 bases, and 7 bases stayed unmatched. This CDR3 has 14 residues.

In this sample, this clonotype turned up many times. The V call is TRBV29-1, the J call TRBJ1-1, with unresolved D. The CDR3 totals 12 residues. The germline V gene encodes CDR1 SQVTM and CDR2 ANQGSEA. The V end was cut by 2 bases, the J end by 1 base, with 5 bases between. CDR3 nucleotide sequence: TGCAGCGTTGAAAACAGGAACACTGAAGCTTTCTTT. Its translation is CSVENRNTEAFF. Looking up the rest from reference TRBV29-1 and TRBJ1-1 gives the full variable domain: SAVISQKPSRDICQRGTSLTIQCQVDSQVTMMFWYRQQPGQSLTLIATANQGSEATYESGFVIDKFPISRPNLTFSTLTVSNMSPEDSSIYLCSVENRNTEAFFGQGTRLTVV.

This clonotype was recorded many times. This sequence joins TRBV6-5 and TRBJ2-7, with unresolved D. The length of the CDR3 is 14 residues. The V gene lost 4 bases and the J gene lost 2 bases, with 12 bases spanning the gap. Germline CDR1 MNHEY, CDR2 SVGAGI. The CDR3 bases are TGTGCCAGCAGTTCCACTGACGGTGCCTACGAGCAGTACTTC. Protein: CASSSTDGAYEQYF.

In this sample, this clonotype turned up a few times. The rearrangement uses TRBV6-9 and TRBJ1-6; D gene uncertain. This CDR3 contains 14 residues. Trimming shortened V by 5 bases and J by 10 bases, and 15 bases separated the two germline ends. Per the germline V gene, CDR1 is MNHGY and CDR2 is SVAAGI. CDR3 coding DNA: TGTGCCAGCAGTACCCGACCCGAAGGATCACCCCTCCACTTT. Its protein is CASSTRPEGSPLHF.

This clonotype has a count of ten or more. The CDR3 loop reads CASSPPPWTGNTEAFF. CDR3 DNA: TGTGCCAGCTCACCACCCCCATGGACAGGGAACACTGAAGCTTTCTTT. The chain uses TRBV18 and TRBJ1-1; 7 bases agree with TRBD1. Germline V CDR1 and CDR2: KGHSH, LQKENI. Unmatched junction bases numbered 5, after V lost 0 bases and J lost 1 base. There are 16 residues in the CDR3.

This clonotype was recorded many times. The chain has TRBV12-3 or TRBV12-4 and TRBJ1-3; D is perhaps TRBD1 (5 bases). Deletions cut 3 bases from V and 0 bases from J, with 12 bases between. The CDR3 length is 16 residues. CDR3 sequence reads: CASSFTLGGSGNTIYF. The CDR3, as DNA: TGTGCCAGCAGTTTCACCCTGGGGGGCTCTGGAAACACCATATATTTT.

This clonotype was recorded at least ten times. This chain connects TRBV7-9 to TRBJ1-3, with D maybe TRBD1 (6 bases). The CDR3 spans 16 residues. Germline V gene sequence: CDR1 SEHNR, CDR2 FQNEAQ (reference sequence). The V end lost 5 bases, the J end lost 4 bases, and 18 bases lay between the germline ends. In DNA form, the CDR3 reads TGTGCCAGCAGCCCCTCCTTTGTGGGGGCCGGAAACACCATATATTTT. Amino acids: CASSPSFVGAGNTIYF.

A few counts support this clonotype. The chain couples TRBV7-9 to TRBJ1-4, with 9 bases fitting TRBD1. The CDR3 spans 14 residues. J gave up 8 bases and V 3 bases, and 4 bases lay outside the gene matches. The germline V gene has CDR1 SEHNR and CDR2 FQNEAQ (reference sequence). The CDR3 loop is CASSFTGGKEKLFF. In nucleotides, the CDR3 is TGTGCCAGCAGCTTTACAGGGGGCAAGGAAAAACTGTTTTTT.

This clonotype was counted ten times or more. The germline gene is not matched at one end of the junction; a read error may be the cause. The chain has TRBV7-7 and TRBJ2-5, with unresolved D. This CDR3 region has 14 residues. The germline CDR1 and CDR2 sequences are SSHAT and FNYEAQ (reference sequence). CDR3 DNA: TGTGCTAGCAGCCGACGCCCAGCCGGGGAGACCCAGTACTTC. This sequence encodes CASSRRPAGETQYF.

This clonotype was seen more than once but under ten times. This chain uses TRBV6-1 with TRBJ2-5, with a possible D match to TRBD1 (5 bases). Per germline, CDR1 MNHNS and CDR2 SASEGT. V lost 6 bases to trimming and J lost 5 bases, with 13 bases between them. CDR3 length equals 13 residues. CDR3 region: CASRTGVGETQYF. In DNA, the CDR3 is TGTGCCAGCAGAACAGGAGTGGGGGAGACCCAGTACTTC.

This clonotype was counted many times. The gene calls are TRBV7-2 and TRBJ1-2; 9 bases map to TRBD1. Per the germline V gene, CDR1 is SGHTA and CDR2 is FQGNSA. J gave up 8 bases and V 5 bases, and 6 bases lay outside the gene matches. CDR3 length: 13 amino acids. CDR3 sequence: CASSPGQGRGYTF. CDR3 coding DNA: TGTGCCAGCAGCCCGGGACAGGGACGGGGCTACACCTTC. Based on the CDR3 plus reference TRBV7-2 and TRBJ1-2, the full variable domain is GAGVSQSPSNKVTEKGKDVELRCDPISGHTALYWYRQSLGQGLEFLIYFQGNSAPDKSGLPSDRFSAERTGGSVSTLTIQRTQQEDSAVYLCASSPGQGRGYTFGSGTRLTVV.

This clonotype showed up just a few times. The CDR3 here is CASSPADGLAGWETQYF. As DNA, the CDR3 is TGTGCCAGCAGTCCCGCCGACGGACTAGCGGGATGGGAGACCCAGTACTTC. The J gene is TRBJ2-5, the V gene TRBV12-3 or TRBV12-4; 12 nucleotides agree with TRBD2. V shed 5 bases, J shed 5 bases, and the junction held 12 bases outside the gene matches. The CDR3 loop spans 17 amino acids.

This clonotype was seen at least ten times. The rearrangement joins TRBV12-3 or TRBV12-4 to TRBJ1-6, with a tentative D call TRBD1 (5 bases). The CDR3 is 15 residues long. The V end was cut by 6 bases, the J end by 6 bases, with 15 bases between. CDR3 coding DNA: TGTGCCAGCAGCCTCTCCTGGGACGGTAATTCACCCCTCCACTTT. This encodes CASSLSWDGNSPLHF.

V and J are TRBV6-2 or TRBV6-3 and TRBJ1-2, with D hard to call. V lost 3 bases to trimming and J lost 2 bases, with 13 bases between them. The germline gives CDR1 MNHEY, CDR2 SVGEGT. CDR3 size: 15 residues. The CDR3 sequence: CASSYSQDGNYGYTF. The CDR3, as DNA: TGTGCCAGCAGTTATTCCCAGGACGGGAACTATGGCTACACCTTC.

This clonotype appeared many times. The chain links TRBV2 to TRBJ2-5, with TRBD1 as a possible D gene (6 bases). Germline loops: CDR1 SNHLY, CDR2 FYNNEI. CDR3 size: 14 residues. Deletions cut 4 bases from V and 2 bases from J, with 11 bases between. CDR3 in amino acids: CASSGWGLQETQYF. The CDR3 region has the DNA TGTGCCAGCAGTGGGTGGGGGCTGCAAGAGACCCAGTACTTC.

This clonotype was detected only a few times. The chain couples TRBV29-1 to TRBJ1-3; no clear D. V lost 4 bases, J lost 3 bases, and 7 bases lay in between. The CDR3 consists of 12 residues. Germline loops: CDR1 SQVTM, CDR2 ANQGSEA. CDR3 nucleotide sequence: TGCAGCGTTGTGTCGGTTGGAAACACCATATATTTT. This gives the protein CSVVSVGNTIYF.

This clonotype has just a few counts. The rearrangement uses TRBV18 and TRBJ1-1, with 12 bases matching TRBD1. Trimming at V came to 6 bases and at J to 6 bases, leaving 8 bases not matched to a gene. This CDR3 is built from 15 residues. Germline lookup yields CDR1 KGHSH and CDR2 LQKENI. The CDR3 here is CASSPGTGGAAEAFF. CDR3 DNA sequence: TGTGCCAGCTCCCCCGGGACAGGGGGCGCCGCTGAAGCTTTCTTT.

This clonotype was counted at least ten times. This sequence joins TRBV19 and TRBJ2-7; D not certain. The CDR3 loop spans 15 amino acids. Trimming left V 7 bases short and J 2 bases short, with 18 bases between. Germline CDR1 LNHDA, CDR2 SQIVND (reference sequence). CDR3 DNA: TGTGCCAGTACGCCCTCGTCCTGGGGAACCTACGAGCAGTACTTC. As protein: CASTPSSWGTYEQYF.

This clonotype occurred many times. The CDR3 sequence: CASSLSENTEAFF. The CDR3 DNA reads TGTGCCAGCAGTTTATCAGAGAACACTGAAGCTTTCTTT. V usage is TRBV12-3 or TRBV12-4 and J usage is TRBJ1-1; D is unclear. The CDR3 spans 13 residues. The germline V and J ends were trimmed by 2 bases and 1 base, with 5 bases remaining between them.

The table lists this clonotype with a few counts. J is TRBJ2-5 and V is TRBV5-1, with TRBD2 matching over 9 bases. The CDR3 extends over 16 amino acids. V was clipped by 3 bases and J by 1 base; unmatched bases: 7. Germline CDR1 SGHRS, CDR2 YFSETQ. CDR3: CASSSTGTSLQETQYF. The CDR3 DNA reads TGCGCCAGCAGCTCTACCGGGACTAGCCTCCAAGAGACCCAGTACTTC.

V is TRBV20-1 and J is TRBJ1-2; TRBD1 matches at 7 bases. The CDR3 is 14 residues long. In germline, CDR1 is DFQATT, CDR2 SNEGSKA (reference sequence). Losses at the gene ends were 0 bases for V and 8 bases for J; bases not matched to a gene: 9. The CDR3 nucleotides read TGCAGTGCTAGAGATAGGGGGCTTGGGGTGGGCTACACCTTC. Translating gives CSARDRGLGVGYTF.

V usage is TRBV29-1 and J usage is TRBJ1-3, with 11 bases that match TRBD1. The germline V gene encodes CDR1 SQVTM and CDR2 ANQGSEA. CDR3 size: 15 residues. The J segment lost 8 bases and the V segment lost 2 bases, leaving 8 bases of the junction unmatched. The CDR3 nucleotides are TGCAGCGTTGAATCCCGGACAGGGGGCATCTACACCATATATTTT. It specifies CSVESRTGGIYTIYF.

At least ten counts were recorded for this clonotype. V gene TRBV24-1 combines with J gene TRBJ1-1; 8 nucleotides match TRBD1. Per germline, CDR1 KGHDR and CDR2 SFDVKD. V lost 7 bases to trimming and J lost 1 base; unmatched junction nucleotides: 4. The length of the CDR3 is 14 residues. CDR3 residues: CATSSGGANTEAFF. Here the CDR3 DNA reads TGTGCCACCAGCTCAGGGGGCGCGAACACTGAAGCTTTCTTT.